The sequence of this T cell receptor (beta chain) was determined in a study of vaccination and CD4 T cells after COVID-19. Study background: Participants got two doses of BNT162b2 or mRNA-1273 vaccine.

This clonotype was detected once. The antigen remains unidentified. Treatment in this sample: approximately 10-day PBMC culture with coronavirus spike peptide pools or control peptides (ViraFEST assay). The germline V and J ends were trimmed by 5 bases and 2 bases, with 13 bases remaining between them. The CDR3 sequence is 15 residues long. The germline gives CDR1 MNHNS, CDR2 SASEGT. The Oncomine TCR Beta short-read assay was applied to DNA of cultured CD4+ T cells. A single record per CDR3 protein comes from TCRdb applying MiXCR to the PCR reads. Of tens of thousands of distinct CDR3 sequences in the sample, around three quarters were seen once.

The V and J genes are TRBV6-1 and TRBJ1-5; possible D gene TRBD1, 5 bases. Sequenced sample: CD4+ T cells from blood, cultured in vitro. This receptor was taken from a human donor who had recovered from COVID-19. The CDR3 DNA follows: TGTGCCAGCAGTCCCGATCGAGGGGGCAATCAGCCCCAGCATTTT. Its translation: CASSPDRGGNQPQHF.